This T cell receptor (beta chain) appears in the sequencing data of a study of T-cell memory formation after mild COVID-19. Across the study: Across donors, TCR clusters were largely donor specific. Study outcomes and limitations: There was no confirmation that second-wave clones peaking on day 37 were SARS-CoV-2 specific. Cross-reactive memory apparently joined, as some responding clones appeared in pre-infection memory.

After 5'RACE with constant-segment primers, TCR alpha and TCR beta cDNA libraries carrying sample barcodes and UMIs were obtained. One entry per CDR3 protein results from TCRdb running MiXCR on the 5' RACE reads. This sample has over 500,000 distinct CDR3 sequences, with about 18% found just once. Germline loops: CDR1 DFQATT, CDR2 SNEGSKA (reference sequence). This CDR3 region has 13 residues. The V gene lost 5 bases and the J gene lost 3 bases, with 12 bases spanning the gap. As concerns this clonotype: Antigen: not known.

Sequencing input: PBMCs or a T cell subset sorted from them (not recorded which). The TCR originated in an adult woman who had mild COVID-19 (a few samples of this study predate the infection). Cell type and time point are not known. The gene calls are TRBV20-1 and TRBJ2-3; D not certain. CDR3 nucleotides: TGCAGTGCTTGCCTGGGCTCGACAGATACGCAGTATTTT. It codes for CSACLGSTDTQYF.